The 32 T cell receptor beta chains listed next were all sequenced from one sample in a study of blood T cells in healthy people across ages. The authors ran a second PCR of roughly 7 to 11 cycles using a sample-barcoded 5' primer and a J-beta primer mix. TCRdb analysed the 5' RACE reads with MiXCR anew, one entry per CDR3 protein. This sample has approximately 800,000 distinct CDR3 sequences, with about 55% found just once. Specimen: blood. These receptors came from a man at least 80 years old in good health.

The chain couples TRBV7-2 to TRBJ2-2; no clear D. Germline V gene data show CDR1 as SGHTA and CDR2 as FQGNSA. The CDR3 has 13 amino acids. Trimming removed 5 bases from V and 6 bases from J, with 10 bases in between. The CDR3 DNA reads as TGTGCCAGCAGCCACCTGAGGTCCGGGGAGCTGTTTTTT. This codes for CASSHLRSGELFF.

The V call is TRBV12-3 or TRBV12-4, the J call TRBJ1-2; D gene ambiguous. There are 14 residues in the CDR3. Trimming cost V 0 bases and J 6 bases, with 11 bases left between them. This CDR3 reads CASSLAPGLDGYTF. In DNA, the CDR3 is TGTGCCAGCAGTTTAGCCCCCGGGTTAGATGGCTACACCTTC.

On this clonotype: One junction end disagrees with the germline gene, perhaps due to a read error. The chain joins TRBV20-1 to TRBJ2-1; D is possibly TRBD2 (6 bases). CDR1 and CDR2 (germline): DFQATT, SNEGSKA (reference sequence). The CDR3 extends over 13 amino acids. CDR3 region: CSAILTRKETQFF. The DNA of the CDR3 is TGTAGTGCTATCCTGACTAGAAAGGAGACCCAGTTCTTC.

V and J are TRBV27 and TRBJ2-5; D is undetermined. Per germline, CDR1 MNHEY and CDR2 SMNVEV (reference sequence). The V end lost 2 bases, the J end lost 12 bases, and 16 bases lay between the germline ends. The CDR3 length is 13 residues. DNA for the CDR3: TGTGCCAGCAGTTTACGAGCCACTTCCAAGGAGTACTTC. It is translated as CASSLRATSKEYF.

This chain uses TRBV27 with TRBJ1-3; D is unresolved. This CDR3 region has 14 residues. The V end lost 6 bases, the J end lost 0 bases, and 9 bases lay between the germline ends. The germline V gene has CDR1 MNHEY and CDR2 SMNVEV (reference sequence). As DNA, the CDR3 is TGTGCCAGCAGAGGAGGCGGCTCTGGAAACACCATATATTTT. This gives the protein CASRGGGSGNTIYF.

The rearrangement uses TRBV9 and TRBJ1-2; unclear D gene. CDR1 is SGDLS, CDR2 YYNGEE, per germline. The CDR3 spans 13 residues. V was shortened by 3 bases and J by 8 bases, with 14 bases between the two germline ends. The CDR3 region is CASSEGPGKGYTF. CDR3 coding DNA: TGTGCCAGCAGCGAGGGCCCTGGCAAGGGCTACACCTTC.

The chain links TRBV15 to TRBJ2-4, with D perhaps TRBD1 or TRBD2 (6 bases each). CDR1 and CDR2 from the germline V gene are LNHNV and YYDKDF (reference sequence). V was clipped by 3 bases and J by 0 bases, with 12 bases between them. The CDR3 is 16 residues long. CDR3 nucleotides: TGTGCCACCAGCAGCGGAGGGACACTAGCCAAAAACATTCAGTACTTC. Encoded protein: CATSSGGTLAKNIQYF.

This clonotype turned up a few times. The chain carries TRBV7-2 and TRBJ2-3, with 8 bases aligning to TRBD1. CDR1 SGHTA and CDR2 FQGNSA come from the germline V gene. This CDR3 is built from 14 residues. V lost 4 bases to trimming and J lost 6 bases; unmatched junction nucleotides: 6. In DNA, the CDR3 is TGTGCCAGCAGCTATCGGACAGGGCAGGATACGCAGTATTTT. Its translation is CASSYRTGQDTQYF.

Remarks on this clonotype: A junction end diverges from the germline sequence, so it may reflect a read error. This chain links TRBV5-1 with TRBJ2-5, with D maybe TRBD2 (6 bases). The CDR3 runs to 11 residues. Per germline, CDR1 SGHRS and CDR2 YFSETQ. The CDR3 loop reads CASSPGSTQYF. CDR3 coding DNA: TGCGCTAGCAGCCCCGGGAGTACCCAGTACTTC.

V is TRBV13 and J is TRBJ2-3; TRBD2 aligns across 8 bases. The CDR3 is 16 amino acids. Germline V CDR1 and CDR2: PRHDT, FYEKMQ (reference sequence). V lost 6 bases and J lost 4; bases outside the gene matches: 12. CDR3 DNA: TGTGCCAGCAGTCCCGCCGGACTAGCCGGGGCAGATACGCAGTATTTT. It translates to CASSPAGLAGADTQYF.

The table lists this clonotype with a few counts. The V call is TRBV12-3 or TRBV12-4, the J call TRBJ2-5, with D unresolved. Trimming left V 8 bases short and J 6 bases short, with 19 bases between. There are 14 residues in the CDR3. CDR3 residues: CASRPESVRKTQYF. The DNA for the CDR3 is TGTGCCAGCCGTCCGGAATCCGTTAGAAAGACCCAGTACTTC.

This chain joins TRBV10-3 and TRBJ1-1, with 9 bases that match TRBD1. The CDR3 loop spans 14 amino acids. V shed 6 bases, J shed 2 bases, and the junction held 4 bases outside the gene matches. Germline V lookup: CDR1 ENHRY, CDR2 SYGVKD. CDR3 in DNA: TGTGCCATCAGGGACAGGGGAGTAAACACTGAAGCTTTCTTT. This codes for CAIRDRGVNTEAFF.

This clonotype was seen more than once but under ten times. The rearrangement joins TRBV10-3 to TRBJ2-2, with D perhaps given as TRBD1 or TRBD2 (5 bases each). Germline lookup yields CDR1 ENHRY and CDR2 SYGVKD. V lost 1 base, J lost 1 base, and 10 bases lay in between. This CDR3 has 16 residues. In nucleotides, the CDR3 is TGTGCCATCAGTGAGTACGGGACGGAGAACACCGGGGAGCTGTTTTTT. Amino acids: CAISEYGTENTGELFF.

This chain connects TRBV29-1 to TRBJ1-1, with D maybe TRBD1 (6 bases). Trimming took 2 bases from V and 11 from J, leaving 15 bases between them. This CDR3 region has 12 residues. Germline-derived CDR1 and CDR2 are SQVTM and ANQGSEA. CDR3 loop: CSVEPDSRTAFF. DNA of the CDR3: TGCAGCGTTGAACCGGACAGCCGAACGGCTTTCTTT.

The chain uses TRBV5-1 and TRBJ1-1; maybe TRBD1 (6 bases). The length of the CDR3 is 14 residues. V was cut by 5 bases and J by 3 bases, with 14 bases left in between. In germline, CDR1 is SGHRS, CDR2 YFSETQ. The CDR3 sequence: CASREGGAHTEAFF. CDR3 bases: TGCGCCAGCAGAGAGGGGGGCGCCCACACTGAAGCTTTCTTT.

This clonotype turned up a few times. The V and J genes are TRBV7-3 and TRBJ2-3; tentative D call: TRBD2 (7 bases). CDR3 length: 14 residues. Germline V lookup: CDR1 SGHTA, CDR2 FQGTGA. V was clipped by 6 bases and J by 0 bases, with 10 bases between them. The CDR3 sequence: CASRRGPSTDTQYF. Written as DNA, the CDR3 is TGTGCCAGCAGGCGGGGGCCTAGCACAGATACGCAGTATTTT.

This chain links TRBV10-3 with TRBJ2-1; D gene ambiguous. V was cut by 0 bases and J by 6 bases, with 9 bases left in between. The CDR3 loop spans 14 amino acids. The germline V gene has CDR1 ENHRY and CDR2 SYGVKD. CDR3 protein: CAISESDGLNEQFF. As DNA, the CDR3 is TGTGCCATCAGTGAGTCCGATGGGCTCAATGAGCAGTTCTTC.

In this sample, this clonotype turned up a few times. The chain carries TRBV7-2 and TRBJ1-2; D gene uncertain. From germline, CDR1 is SGHTA and CDR2 FQGNSA. V lost 0 bases, J lost 8 bases, and 7 bases lay in between. This CDR3 is 12 amino acids long. The CDR3 loop is CASSLAVSGYTF. The CDR3 bases are TGTGCCAGCAGCTTAGCGGTTTCAGGCTACACCTTC.

The chain couples TRBV12-3 or TRBV12-4 to TRBJ2-1; D not certain. V gave up 3 bases and J gave up 5 bases, with 8 bases separating them. This CDR3 region has 13 residues. The CDR3 sequence: CASSFLRDNEQFF. The CDR3 coding sequence is TGTGCCAGCAGTTTTCTCAGAGACAATGAGCAGTTCTTC.

The CDR3 region has the DNA TGTGCCAGCAGTTACGGGGCTGGATATGGCTACACCTTC. Encoded protein: CASSYGAGYGYTF. The chain couples TRBV6-5 to TRBJ1-2; weak D call: TRBD1 (5 bases). Per the germline V gene, CDR1 is MNHEY and CDR2 is SVGAGI. This CDR3 region has 13 residues. Trimming took 2 bases from V and 5 from J, leaving 9 bases between them.

This clonotype was seen a handful of times. J is TRBJ1-6 and V is TRBV7-2; tentatively, D is TRBD1 (6 bases). The ends were cut back, 10 bases at V and 6 bases at J, with 13 bases in the middle. Germline-derived CDR1 and CDR2 are SGHTA and FQGNSA. The CDR3 extends over 13 amino acids. CDR3: CATGAGSNSPLHF. The CDR3 bases are TGTGCCACGGGGGCCGGGTCTAATTCACCCCTCCACTTT.

The chain is built from TRBV28 and TRBJ2-7, with D uncertain. Trimming removed 2 bases from V and 2 bases from J, with 10 bases in between. Per the germline V gene, CDR1 is MDHEN and CDR2 is SYDVKM. This CDR3 is built from 14 residues. The CDR3 bases are TGTGCCAGCAGTTTAATCCCCAGTACCTACGAGCAGTACTTC. It translates to CASSLIPSTYEQYF.

The gene calls are TRBV14 and TRBJ2-3; D not certain. The CDR3 totals 14 residues. CDR1 SGHDN and CDR2 FVKESK come from the germline V gene. V was shortened by 2 bases and J by 6 bases, with 12 bases between the two germline ends. CDR3 in amino acids: CASSQNPKVDTQYF. CDR3 sequence (DNA): TGTGCCAGCAGCCAAAACCCAAAGGTGGATACGCAGTATTTT.

The CDR3 DNA is TGCAGTGCTAGATCGCATGAGGATACGCAGTATTTT. This codes for CSARSHEDTQYF. This rearrangement joins TRBV20-1 to TRBJ2-3; no firm D call. Germline loops: CDR1 DFQATT, CDR2 SNEGSKA (reference sequence). V was clipped by 2 bases and J by 6 bases, with 9 bases between them. CDR3 length: 12 residues.

This clonotype was observed a few times. This chain uses TRBV10-3 with TRBJ2-1, with 9 bases lining up with TRBD2. The J segment lost 5 bases and the V segment lost 0 bases, leaving 11 bases of the junction unmatched. This CDR3 comprises 18 residues. CDR1 and CDR2 from the germline V gene are ENHRY and SYGVKD. As DNA, the CDR3 is TGTGCCATCAGTGAGTCGGGGATCCGACTAGCGGAGCACAATGAGCAGTTCTTC. Translating it yields CAISESGIRLAEHNEQFF.

The rearrangement links TRBV29-1 to TRBJ2-5; D is ambiguous. TRBJ2-7 explains the end of the DNA better; the J call may be wrong. There are 11 residues in the CDR3. The V gene's germline CDR1 is SQVTM and CDR2 ANQGSEA. CDR3: CSVYMFSEQYF. Here the CDR3 DNA reads TGCAGCGTTTACATGTTCAGCGAGCAGTACTTC.

This clonotype was observed a handful of times. The chain carries TRBV7-2 and TRBJ2-5; 10 bases are shared with TRBD1. The germline CDR1 and CDR2 sequences are SGHTA and FQGNSA. The CDR3 covers 16 residues. J gave up 4 bases and V 3 bases, and 8 bases lay outside the gene matches. This CDR3 reads CASSFGTGARVETQYF. As DNA, the CDR3 is TGTGCCAGCAGCTTCGGGACAGGGGCTCGTGTAGAGACCCAGTACTTC.

This clonotype appeared once. This sequence may be a read error, since a much larger clone differs from it by one base. The chain carries TRBV20-1 and TRBJ2-7; either TRBD1 or TRBD2 may fit D (6 bases each). Germline V gives CDR1 DFQATT, CDR2 SNEGSKA (reference sequence). CDR3 length equals 14 residues. The CDR3 region has the DNA TGCAGTGCTGGAGAGGGGGGAGCGACAAACGAGCAGTACTTC. Amino acids: CSAGEGGATNEQYF.

The chain has TRBV21-1 and TRBJ2-1; no check of the table's D call, TRBD2, against the DNA was made. TRBV21-1 constitutes a pseudogene. This CDR3 region has 19 residues. The CDR3 coding sequence is TGTGCCAGCAGCAAAATCCCCCCGGGACTAGGGGGATCGGGTGGTGAGCAGTTCTTC. Its protein is CASSKIPPGLGGSGGEQFF.

CDR3 sequence: CASSRFQASQQFF. CDR3 nucleotide sequence: TGTGCCAGCAGCAGATTCCAGGCTAGCCAACAGTTCTTC. The rearrangement links TRBV6-5 to TRBJ2-1, with a possible D match to TRBD2 (5 bases). CDR3 length: 13 amino acids. CDR1 and CDR2 (germline): MNHEY, SVGAGI. V was pared by 6 bases and J by 13 bases, with 19 bases between.

The gene calls are TRBV3-1 and TRBJ1-2, with D perhaps matching TRBD1 (5 bases). The CDR3 is 12 amino acids. Trimming shortened V by 6 bases and J by 8 bases, and 13 bases separated the two germline ends. CDR1 is LGHDT and CDR2 is YNNKEL in the germline V gene (reference sequence). As DNA, the CDR3 is TGTGCCAGCAGGCGCCCAGGGCGGGGCTACACCTTC. It yields the protein CASRRPGRGYTF.

The chain employs TRBV20-1 and TRBJ1-6, with TRBD1 identical over 12 bases. Looked up from germline, CDR1 is DFQATT and CDR2 is SNEGSKA (reference sequence). CDR3 size: 16 residues. Germline trimming cut 2 bases from V and 6 bases from J; bases unmatched to any gene: 5. CDR3 in DNA: TGCAGTGCTAGAACTTGGGGACAGGGGGCTAATTCACCCCTCCACTTT. The encoded protein is CSARTWGQGANSPLHF.